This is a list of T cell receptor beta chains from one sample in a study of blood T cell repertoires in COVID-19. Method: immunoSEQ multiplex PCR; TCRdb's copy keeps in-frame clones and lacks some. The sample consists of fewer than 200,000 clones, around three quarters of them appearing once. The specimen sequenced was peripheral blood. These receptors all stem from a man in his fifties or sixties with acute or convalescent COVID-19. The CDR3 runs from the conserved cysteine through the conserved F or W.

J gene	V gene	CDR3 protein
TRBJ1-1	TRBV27	CASNPQSSGTEAFF
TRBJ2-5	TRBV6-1	CASSEYLAGGTQETQYF
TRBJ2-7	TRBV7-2	CASSPRTGEYEQYF
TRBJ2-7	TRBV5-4	CASSRTGTYEQYF
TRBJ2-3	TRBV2	CASSEAGGSISSTDTQYF
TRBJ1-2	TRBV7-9	CASSRTDRGLVGYTF
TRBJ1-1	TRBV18	CASSPDSPAFF
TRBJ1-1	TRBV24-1	CATRLTETTEAFF
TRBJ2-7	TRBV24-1	CATSSVNSYEQYF
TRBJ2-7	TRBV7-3	CASSPDWSYEQYF
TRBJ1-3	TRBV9	CASSQTGGGGNTIYF
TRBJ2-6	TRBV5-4	CASSRTGQRSGANVLTF
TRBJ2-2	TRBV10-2	CASSEGVRGELFF
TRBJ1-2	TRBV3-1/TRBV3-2	CASSQPSDSLVYGYTF
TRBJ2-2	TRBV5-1	CASKASGQGGTGELFF
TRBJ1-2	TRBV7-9	CASSLQGQVIYGYTF
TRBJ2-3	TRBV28	CASSISGVTDTQYF
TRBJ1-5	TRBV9	CASSVDGVSNQPQHF